Listed here are 29 T cell receptor beta chains from one sample, sequenced in a study of cytomegalovirus exposure and HLA in healthy donors. The PCR made use of 60 Vbeta and 13 Jbeta primers. This table comes from immunoSEQ multiplex PCR, and its TCRdb copy is limited to in-frame clones, with some not included. The sample consists of fewer than 200,000 clones, roughly 76% of them appearing once. Sequences were obtained from PBMCs. The receptors were gathered from a male donor in good health and CMV-seronegative.

V usage is TRBV7-8 and J usage is TRBJ1-1; 8 bases line up with TRBD1. Germline CDR1 reads SGHVS; CDR2 reads FQNEAQ. Trimming at V came to 5 bases and at J to 0 bases, leaving 8 bases not matched to a gene. The CDR3 runs to 16 residues. The CDR3 DNA follows: TGTGCCAGCAGCCGCGCAGGGGGCAATATGAACACTGAAGCTTTCTTT. Amino acid sequence: CASSRAGGNMNTEAFF.

The chain employs TRBV4-1 and TRBJ1-2, with TRBD1 matching 8 bases. The CDR3 consists of 17 residues. Trimming took 1 base from V and 8 from J; bases not matched to a gene: 15. Germline V lookup: CDR1 MGHRA, CDR2 YSYEKL. CDR3 loop: CASSQVPRRAGGEGYTF. The CDR3 nucleotides read TGCGCCAGCAGCCAAGTCCCACGGAGAGCAGGGGGCGAAGGCTACACCTTC.

J is TRBJ2-3 and V is TRBV2, with 12 bases matching TRBD1. Germline CDR1 is SNHLY and CDR2 is FYNNEI. V was pared by 5 bases and J by 4 bases, with 4 bases of the junction left unmatched. CDR3 length equals 15 residues. The CDR3 coding sequence is TGTGCCAGCAGTTCCGGGACAGGGGGCGCAGATACGCAGTATTTT. Protein sequence: CASSSGTGGADTQYF.

The chain joins TRBV19 to TRBJ1-5; 7 nucleotides align to TRBD1. CDR3 length: 16 amino acids. The ends lost 2 bases at V and 2 bases at J; junction bases unmatched: 6. CDR1 is LNHDA and CDR2 is SQIVND in the germline V gene (reference sequence). This CDR3 reads CASSIRGQGGNQPQHF. CDR3 sequence (DNA): TGTGCCAGTAGTATAAGGGGGCAAGGTGGCAATCAGCCCCAGCATTTT.

The chain employs TRBV10-3 and TRBJ1-5, with a weak D call TRBD1 (5 bases). The V end was cut by 0 bases, the J end by 0 bases, with 6 bases between. This CDR3 comprises 15 residues. The germline V gene has CDR1 ENHRY and CDR2 SYGVKD. CDR3 DNA: TGTGCCATCAGTGAGTCCGGGGGTAGCAATCAGCCCCAGCATTTT. Its protein product is CAISESGGSNQPQHF.

Notes on this clone: Other DNA sequences in this specimen translate into the identical CDR3. V usage is TRBV18 and J usage is TRBJ1-2, with 8 bases that match TRBD1. The CDR3 is made up of 15 amino acids. J gave up 2 bases and V 2 bases, and 4 bases lay outside the gene matches. Per the germline V gene, CDR1 is KGHSH and CDR2 is LQKENI. CDR3 bases: TGTGCCAGCTCACCAGACGGACAGGGAAACTATGGCTACACCTTC. Translating it yields CASSPDGQGNYGYTF. Full variable domain (missing parts from reference TRBV18 and TRBJ1-2): NAGVMQNPRHLVRRRGQEARLRCSPMKGHSHVYWYRQLPEEGLKFMVYLQKENIIDESGMPKERFSAEFPKEGPSILRIQQVVRGDSAAYFCASSPDGQGNYGYTFGSGTRLTVV.

V and J are TRBV6-1 and TRBJ2-5, with TRBD2 as a possible D gene (6 bases). This CDR3 has 14 residues. CDR1 and CDR2 from the germline V gene are MNHNS and SASEGT. Trimming pared 4 bases from V and 1 base from J, leaving 10 bases between. In DNA, the CDR3 is TGTGCCAGCAGTGTGGCGGGGCCCCAAGAGACCCAGTACTTC. Protein product: CASSVAGPQETQYF.

A remark on this clone: Other DNA sequences in this specimen translate into the identical CDR3. The chain employs TRBV7-8 and TRBJ2-7; TRBD1 matches 8 bases. Per germline, CDR1 SGHVS and CDR2 FQNEAQ. The CDR3 length is 16 residues. After removal of 5 bases from V and 3 bases from J, the junction contained 12 bases not matched to a gene. This CDR3 is CASSPPGTGGNYEQYF. Here the CDR3 DNA reads TGTGCCAGCAGCCCCCCCGGGACAGGAGGTAACTACGAGCAGTACTTC.

DNA for the CDR3: TGTGCCAGCAGCTTTCTCCCCCCAGCGGATAAAGAGACCCAGTACTTC. Protein: CASSFLPPADKETQYF. V usage is TRBV11-2 and J usage is TRBJ2-5; a possible D gene is TRBD2 (5 bases). The V gene's germline CDR1 is SGHAT and CDR2 FQNNGV. This CDR3 is built from 16 residues. V shed 3 bases and J shed 3 bases, with 17 bases lying between them.

The rearrangement uses TRBV27 and TRBJ2-7; TRBD1 is a possible D gene (5 bases). Between the trimmed V and J ends, which lost 6 bases and 3 bases, there was a span of 21 bases. This CDR3 region has 16 residues. The germline gives CDR1 MNHEY, CDR2 SMNVEV (reference sequence). The CDR3 sequence is CASSPSPRRAFYEQYF. The CDR3 nucleotides are TGTGCCAGCAGCCCTTCCCCTCGCAGGGCCTTCTACGAGCAGTACTTC.

In regard to this clone: Its ends do not fully match the called genes, so a read error is possible. The V gene is TRBV7-7, the J gene TRBJ1-1; the D gene is possibly TRBD1 (6 bases). The CDR3 extends over 17 amino acids. Germline V gene sequence: CDR1 SSHAT, CDR2 FNYEAQ (reference sequence). The CDR3 DNA reads TGTGCTAGCAGCTTAGATGGGGCGCAGGGGCCGAACACTGAAGCTTTCTTT. Amino acid sequence: CASSLDGAQGPNTEAFF.

The rearrangement uses TRBV11-2 and TRBJ2-3, with 7 bases identical to TRBD2. The CDR3 is made up of 18 amino acids. CDR1 SGHAT and CDR2 FQNNGV come from the germline V gene. V was pared by 2 bases and J by 0 bases, with 11 bases of the junction left unmatched. CDR3 nucleotides: TGTGCCAGCAGCTTAAGGGGAGGGAGCCCAACTAGCACAGATACGCAGTATTTT. This encodes CASSLRGGSPTSTDTQYF.

The chain combines TRBV10-3 with TRBJ1-2; 9 bases line up with TRBD1. CDR3 length equals 13 residues. Germline CDR1 reads ENHRY; CDR2 reads SYGVKD. The V gene end was trimmed by 2 bases and the J gene end by 5 bases; junction bases not matched to a gene: 0. CDR3 coding DNA: TGTGCCATCAGTGAGGACAGGGGGTATGGCTACACCTTC. It codes for CAISEDRGYGYTF.

The gene calls are TRBV18 and TRBJ2-7; TRBD1 matches at 8 bases. J was trimmed by 4 bases and V by 4 bases; bases with no gene match: 6. The CDR3 has 14 residues. Germline V gives CDR1 KGHSH, CDR2 LQKENI. CDR3 loop: CASSQGQGVYEQYF. The CDR3 coding sequence is TGTGCCAGCTCACAAGGACAGGGTGTTTACGAGCAGTACTTC.

This sequence joins TRBV30 and TRBJ2-2; 9 nucleotides match TRBD2. With V trimmed by 0 bases and J by 8 bases, 13 bases remained unmatched. The CDR3 consists of 17 residues. Per the germline V gene, CDR1 is GTSNPN and CDR2 is SVGIG (reference sequence). In DNA form, the CDR3 reads TGTGCCTGGAGTGTATATCCTCCTAGCGGGATTCCTGGGGAGCTGTTTTTT. It encodes CAWSVYPPSGIPGELFF.

On this clone: The sample carries other DNA sequences with the same CDR3. The chain employs TRBV5-1 and TRBJ1-1; TRBD1 matches at 9 bases. V gave up 0 bases and J gave up 5 bases; unmatched junction bases: 2. The length of the CDR3 is 14 residues. Germline assignment: CDR1 SGHRS and CDR2 YFSETQ. The CDR3 sequence: CASSLGQGGTEAFF. In DNA form, the CDR3 reads TGCGCCAGCAGCTTGGGACAGGGGGGGACTGAAGCTTTCTTT. Filled out from reference TRBV5-1 and TRBJ1-1, the complete variable domain reads KAGVTQTPRYLIKTRGQQVTLSCSPISGHRSVSWYQQTPGQGLQFLFEYFSETQRNKGNFPGRFSGRQFSNSRSEMNVSTLELGDSALYLCASSLGQGGTEAFFGQGTRLTVV.

The rearrangement joins TRBV10-3 to TRBJ1-4; 7 bases agree with TRBD1. V shed 10 bases and J 0 bases; nucleotides not matched to a gene: 5. The CDR3 is 14 amino acids. Germline CDR1 and CDR2: ENHRY and SYGVKD. The CDR3 nucleotides are TGTGCCAGCACAGGGGACGCAACTAATGAAAAACTGTTTTTT. This encodes CASTGDATNEKLFF.

The rearrangement links TRBV13 to TRBJ1-3, with D possibly TRBD1 on 5 matching bases. CDR1 and CDR2 from the germline V gene are PRHDT and FYEKMQ (reference sequence). This CDR3 region has 12 residues. V lost 8 bases to trimming and J lost 3 bases, with 8 bases between them. CDR3 protein: CASAGFGNTIYF. As DNA, the CDR3 is TGTGCCAGCGCAGGGTTTGGAAACACCATATATTTT.

This rearrangement joins TRBV5-1 to TRBJ2-2; 7 nucleotides align to TRBD1. The CDR3 is 14 residues long. Trimming took 4 bases from V and 7 from J; bases not matched to a gene: 7. CDR1 SGHRS and CDR2 YFSETQ come from the germline V gene. The DNA of the CDR3 is TGCGCCAGCAGCCCCGACAGGGTGCGCGGGGAGCTGTTTTTT. Protein sequence: CASSPDRVRGELFF.

The sample holds one count of this clone. The rearrangement uses TRBV12-5 and TRBJ1-1; possible D gene TRBD1, 6 bases. Germline lookup yields CDR1 LGHNT and CDR2 FRNRAP. The CDR3 length is 12 residues. The CDR3 DNA reads as TGTGCCGTACGGGGGGCGAGGACTGAAGCTTTCTTT. This encodes CAVRGARTEAFF.

The chain has TRBV19 and TRBJ1-1, with 7 bases identical to TRBD1. Germline V CDR1 and CDR2: LNHDA, SQIVND (reference sequence). The V and J ends lost 7 bases and 2 bases, in that order; junction bases with no gene match: 25. CDR3 size: 20 residues. The CDR3 nucleotides are TGTGCCAGTACCCCGTTGGCAATAACAGGGGCGGTCCCGAGAAACACTGAAGCTTTCTTT. Translation gives CASTPLAITGAVPRNTEAFF.

This clone was observed a few times. At one end the junction does not follow the germline gene, possibly because of a read error. The genes are TRBV30 and TRBJ2-3, with 8 bases aligning to TRBD2. The germline gives CDR1 GTSNPN, CDR2 SVGIG (reference sequence). This CDR3 region has 13 residues. The CDR3, as DNA: TGTGCCTGGAGTGTTCGGGATAGCGGGGACGAAAACTTT. It codes for CAWSVRDSGDENF.

The chain carries TRBV30 and TRBJ1-2, with TRBD1 matching 11 bases. From germline, CDR1 is GTSNPN and CDR2 SVGIG (reference sequence). The CDR3 runs 13 residues. V lost 7 bases to trimming and J lost 4 bases; unmatched junction nucleotides: 5. The CDR3 DNA reads TGTGCCTTATGGGACAGGGGGGGCTATGGCTACACCTTC. It yields the protein CALWDRGGYGYTF. Together with reference TRBV30 and TRBJ1-2, the CDR3 gives the full variable domain: SQTIHQWPATLVQPVGSPLSLECTVEGTSNPNLYWYRQAAGRGLQLLFYSVGIGQISSEVPQNLSASRPQDRQFILSSKKLLLSDSGFYLCALWDRGGYGYTFGSGTRLTVV.

There are a few counts of this clone. The chain joins TRBV7-2 to TRBJ1-1, with TRBD1 identical over 9 bases. The CDR3 totals 14 residues. The V segment lost 5 bases and the J segment 11 bases; nucleotides outside the gene matches: 12. CDR1 and CDR2 from the germline V gene are SGHTA and FQGNSA. The DNA for the CDR3 is TGTGCCAGCAGCCGAACCAACAGGGGGCAGGAGGCTTTCTTT. Translation gives CASSRTNRGQEAFF.

The chain combines TRBV7-9 with TRBJ1-2; D uncertain. V was pared by 4 bases and J by 8 bases, with 17 bases between. CDR1 is SEHNR, CDR2 FQNEAQ, per germline (reference sequence). The CDR3 is 14 amino acids. The DNA of the CDR3 is TGTGCCAGCAGCTCACAGAACCCAACGGGGGGCTACACCTTC. It is translated as CASSSQNPTGGYTF. Together with reference TRBV7-9 and TRBJ1-2, the CDR3 gives the full variable domain: DTGVSQNPRHKITKRGQNVTFRCDPISEHNRLYWYRQTLGQGPEFLTYFQNEAQLEKSRLLSDRFSAERPKGSFSTLEIQRTEQGDSAMYLCASSSQNPTGGYTFGSGTRLTVV.

The chain combines TRBV25-1 with TRBJ2-7; D is possibly TRBD2 (6 bases). V was pared by 1 base and J by 2 bases, with 18 bases between. CDR3 length: 17 residues. Germline loops: CDR1 MGHDK, CDR2 SYGVNS. In DNA, the CDR3 is TGTGCCAGCAGTGAATGGCATCGGGGGTTTGGGGCCTACGAGCAGTACTTC. Translation: CASSEWHRGFGAYEQYF.

This chain links TRBV7-2 with TRBJ1-6; no reliable D call. CDR1 and CDR2 from the germline V gene are SGHTA and FQGNSA. V was trimmed by 7 bases and J by 0 bases, leaving 10 bases between them. The CDR3 is made up of 15 amino acids. The CDR3 DNA reads TGTGCCAGCAACCCGTTTAGCTCCTATAATTCACCCCTCCACTTT. Translation gives CASNPFSSYNSPLHF.

This clone has only one observation. This specimen includes other DNA sequences encoding the same CDR3. The chain recombines TRBV6-1 with TRBJ1-2; the D is unclear. The CDR3 sequence is 12 residues long. Germline CDR1 reads MNHNS; CDR2 reads SASEGT. The V and J ends lost 3 bases and 4 bases respectively, with 6 bases between them. In DNA form, the CDR3 reads TGTGCCAGCAGTGATCGAGGCTATGGCTACACCTTC. It encodes CASSDRGYGYTF.

The chain links TRBV29-1 to TRBJ1-2, with D perhaps TRBD1 (5 bases). The CDR3 length is 16 residues. Trimming stripped 3 bases from V and 3 bases from J, with 20 bases between. Germline loops: CDR1 SQVTM, CDR2 ANQGSEA. The CDR3 is CSVEALRVLEDYGYTF. The CDR3 nucleotides read TGCAGCGTTGAGGCCCTCAGGGTTCTTGAGGACTATGGCTACACCTTC.